Included here is one T cell receptor beta chain sequence, with context. Its target is unknown. Time point of the sample: week 11, during vaccination. What each vaccine dose contained was 300 ug of mutant IDH1 20-mer peptide, accompanied by topical imiquimod. This specimen belongs to a study of a mutant IDH1 vaccine in newly diagnosed glioma. Study background: Patients were given eight vaccinations, scheduled in weeks 1, 3, 5, 7, 11, 15, 19 and 23. Beforehand, treatment had been radiotherapy, temozolomide, or both; the majority received both.

Study-level points and caveats: Of all patients, 85% to 95% showed vaccine-induced immune responses.

Here immunoSEQ multiplex PCR was the method, and the copy in TCRdb shows in-frame clones only, minus some. The table includes fewer than 70,000 clones, 75% to 90% detected once. The CDR3 is made up of 12 amino acids. The germline V gene encodes CDR1 SGHDT and CDR2 YYEEEE. Trimming removed 0 bases at V and 8 bases at J, with 6 bases between. Material: PBMCs, obtained from a glioma patient whose treatment included an IDH1 peptide vaccine. The V gene is TRBV5-6, the J gene TRBJ1-3; D ambiguous. This clonotype was obtained from a man aged 35 to 55 with glioma. The chain's CDR3 is CASSLGGYTIYF. CDR3 nucleotides: TGTGCCAGCAGCTTGGGAGGATACACCATATATTTT.